The entry that follows covers one T cell receptor (beta chain) sequence. The antigen remains unidentified. This record comes from a study of T cell responses to AZD1222 COVID-19 vaccine. Generated by immunoSEQ multiplex PCR, the TCRdb table keeps only in-frame clones and is missing some. This sample has 140,000 or so clones; just under 95% occur once, and the top ten carry around 12%. CDR3 length: 16 amino acids. From germline, CDR1 is SGHVS and CDR2 FQNEAQ. Trimming pared 5 bases from V and 1 base from J, leaving 14 bases between. Study-wide findings and caveats: Females made up more of the donors, who were largely white British, and clonal diversity may have come out too low.

V usage is TRBV7-8 and J usage is TRBJ2-2; possible D gene TRBD1, 5 bases. This receptor was identified in an adult who had recovered from COVID-19. Sequencing was performed on peripheral blood, taken after recovery from COVID-19. CDR3 loop: CASSTSGRGNTGELFF. In DNA form, the CDR3 reads TGTGCCAGCAGCACCTCGGGTAGGGGGAACACCGGGGAGCTGTTTTTT.